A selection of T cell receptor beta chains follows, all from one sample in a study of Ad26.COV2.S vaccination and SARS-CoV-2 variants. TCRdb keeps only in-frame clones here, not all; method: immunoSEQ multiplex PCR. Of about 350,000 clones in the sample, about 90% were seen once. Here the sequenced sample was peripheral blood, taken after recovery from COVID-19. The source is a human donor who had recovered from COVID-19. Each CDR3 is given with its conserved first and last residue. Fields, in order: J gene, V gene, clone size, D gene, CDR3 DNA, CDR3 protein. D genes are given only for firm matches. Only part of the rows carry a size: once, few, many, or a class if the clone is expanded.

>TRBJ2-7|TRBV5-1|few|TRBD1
TGCGCCAGCACCCCCTTGACAGGGATGTACGAGCAGTACTTC
CASTPLTGMYEQYF
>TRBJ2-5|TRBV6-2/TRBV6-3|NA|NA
TGTGCCAGCAGTCCCCGGGACCTCCGGGCCCAGTACTTC
CASSPRDLRAQYF
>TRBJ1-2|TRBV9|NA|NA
TGTGCCAGCAGCGTAGATGGGGGGGCAGCTCTCTATGGCTACACCTTC
CASSVDGGAALYGYTF
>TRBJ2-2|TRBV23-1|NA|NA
TGCGCCAGCAGTTCCCCCGGCAGGGAAACCGCCGGGGAGCTGTTTTTT
CASSSPGRETAGELFF
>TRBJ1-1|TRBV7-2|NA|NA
TGTGCCAGCAGCTTAGGTTGGGGTGGCGACACTGAAGCTTTCTTT
CASSLGWGGDTEAFF
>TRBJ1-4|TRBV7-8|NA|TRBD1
TGTGCCAGCAGCCTCCGACCCGGGACAGGGGGCGGTGAAAAACTGTTTTTT
CASSLRPGTGGGEKLFF
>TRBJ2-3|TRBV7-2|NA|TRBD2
TGTGCCAGCAGCTTAGCGGGGGGGAATACTCGAGATACGCAGTATTTT
CASSLAGGNTRDTQYF
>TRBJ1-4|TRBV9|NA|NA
TGTGCCAGCAGCCCTCGAATGGGGGTGGATGAAAAACTGTTTTTT
CASSPRMGVDEKLFF
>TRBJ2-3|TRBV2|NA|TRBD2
TGTGCCAGCAGGATTAGGAGCGGGGGTCCAGATACGCAGTATTTT
CASRIRSGGPDTQYF
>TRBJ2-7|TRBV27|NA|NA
TGTGCCAGCAGTTCCTCTGAGGGACCCTACGAGCAGTACTTC
CASSSSEGPYEQYF
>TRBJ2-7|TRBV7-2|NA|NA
TGTGCCAGCAGCTACACCTTAACAGTTAACTATCCCTACGAGCAGTACTTC
CASSYTLTVNYPYEQYF
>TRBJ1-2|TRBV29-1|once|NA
TGCAGCGTTGACCCGTCTTCCTATGGCTACACCTTC
CSVDPSSYGYTF
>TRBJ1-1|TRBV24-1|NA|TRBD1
TGTGCCACCAGTGAAACACTTGACAGGGTTGTTGACTTAAGAGCTTTCTTT
CATSETLDRVVDLRAFF
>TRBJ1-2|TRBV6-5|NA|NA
TGTGCCAGCAGTTACCTGAGGGTAGGGGGGGATGGCTACACCTTC
CASSYLRVGGDGYTF
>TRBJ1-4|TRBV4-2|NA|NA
TGTGCCAGCAGCCACCGTCCCAATAATGAAAAACTGTTTTTT
CASSHRPNNEKLFF
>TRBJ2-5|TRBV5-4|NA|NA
TGTGCCAGCAGCTCAGGACAAAAATATGAGACCCAGTACTTC
CASSSGQKYETQYF
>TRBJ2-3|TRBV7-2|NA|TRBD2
TGTGCCAGCAGCTCGAGGACTGCGGGGGGGCGGGGTACGCAGTATTTT
CASSSRTAGGRGTQYF
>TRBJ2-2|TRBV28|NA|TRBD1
TGTGCCAGCACCCCGGACAGGGAGTATCACGGGGAGCTGTTTTTT
CASTPDREYHGELFF
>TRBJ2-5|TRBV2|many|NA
TGTGCCAGGTCGGTGGACAGAAGAAACTGGGGGACCCAGTACTTC
CARSVDRRNWGTQYF
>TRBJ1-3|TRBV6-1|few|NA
TGTGCCAGCAGCCCGAAGGACAGTGGAAACACCATATATTTT
CASSPKDSGNTIYF